This T cell receptor (beta chain) was documented in a study of cytomegalovirus exposure and HLA in healthy donors. Looking at the study overall: Prior work identified some 120 million unique TCR beta sequences in about 179 million T cells. Study outcomes and limitations: Cytomegalovirus association was assigned to more than 150 TCR beta chains. Donors were assumed by presence/absence analyses to have roughly uniform sequencing depth. Later on, an analysis showed TCR association rates differing by HLA locus, with DRB1 the most and HLA-C the fewest.

Comments on this clone: Its antigen is currently unknown.

Use of 60 Vbeta and 13 Jbeta primers characterized the PCR. Clones were sequenced by immunoSEQ multiplex PCR, and TCRdb holds only the in-frame ones, with some missing. The table shows around 130,000 clones, with around 80% occurring only once. This CDR3 spans 14 amino acids. Germline-derived CDR1 and CDR2 are LNHNV and YYDKDF (reference sequence). J lost 7 bases, V lost 5 bases, and 8 bases had no gene match. The V gene is TRBV15, the J gene TRBJ1-5, with 7 bases lining up with TRBD1. The material sequenced was PBMCs. This receptor was taken from a woman aged 35 to 49 in good health and CMV-seronegative. Here the CDR3 DNA reads TGTGCCACCAGCTCGGACAGGATTAACCAGCCCCAGCATTTT. Protein: CATSSDRINQPQHF.